This TCR beta chain was identified in a study of T-cell reconstitution after alpha-beta-depleted transplantation in children. The sample holds a few counts of this clonotype. The TCRbeta library was prepared with unique molecular identifiers. TCRdb recomputed calls from the PCR reads with MiXCR, one row per CDR3 protein. Among 780,000 or so distinct CDR3 sequences listed, under 20% were seen once. The V and J ends lost 6 bases and 7 bases respectively, with 15 bases between them. This CDR3 spans 13 amino acids. The chain carries TRBV12-3 or TRBV12-4 and TRBJ1-2; no clear D gene. The receptor was derived from a male patient younger than 18 who had a stem cell transplant for acute lymphoblastic leukemia, so the T cells may come from the graft donor. The material was PBMCs, mostly from graft donor cells, obtained 360 days after TCRalphabeta/CD19-depleted stem cell transplant. The CDR3 loop reads CASSRTPERGYTF. Here the CDR3 DNA reads TGTGCCAGCAGCCGGACCCCGGAGCGTGGCTACACCTTC.